This section outlines one T cell receptor beta chain sequence together with its context. Its target is unknown. Regulatory T cells were sorted from thawed PBMCs rested overnight at 37°C with 200 IU/ml IL-2. Assay used: immunoSEQ multiplex PCR; TCRdb lists only in-frame clones, some missing. The sample lists about 15,000 clones, about four fifths seen once, with roughly 1.7% in the top ten. These data are taken from a study of Tregs in tolerant kidney transplant recipients. About the study: The nonmyeloablative bone marrow transplants came from related graft donors, with transient mixed chimerism. Study-wide results and caveats: Biological reproducibility was not directly addressed in this study. Some patients' samples used different primers over time, so nucleotide sequences weren't comparable.

Germline CDR1 reads SQVTM; CDR2 reads ANQGSEA. There are 16 residues in the CDR3. After removal of 4 bases from V and 0 bases from J, the junction contained 10 bases not matched to a gene. The chain has TRBV29-1 and TRBJ1-1; 8 bases fit TRBD1. This receptor was obtained from a human donor who received a combined kidney and bone marrow transplant. The sample in question was Tregs from blood, obtained before the transplant. CDR3 in amino acids: CSVAGQGRAMNTEAFF. The CDR3 DNA follows: TGCAGCGTTGCCGGACAGGGTCGGGCTATGAACACTGAAGCTTTCTTT.